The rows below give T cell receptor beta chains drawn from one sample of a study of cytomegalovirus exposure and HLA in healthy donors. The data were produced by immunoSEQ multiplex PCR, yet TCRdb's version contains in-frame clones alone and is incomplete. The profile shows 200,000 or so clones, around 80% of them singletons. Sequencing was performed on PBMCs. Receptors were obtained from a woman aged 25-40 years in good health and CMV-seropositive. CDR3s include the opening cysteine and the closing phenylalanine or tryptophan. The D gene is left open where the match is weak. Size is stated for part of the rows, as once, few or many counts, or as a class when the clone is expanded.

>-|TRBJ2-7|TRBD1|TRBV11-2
TGTGCCAGCAGCTTAGAGAGGGGGCTCTACGAGCAGTACTTC
CASSLERGLYEQYF
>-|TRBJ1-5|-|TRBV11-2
TGTGCCAGCAGCTTCAGTCAGCCCCAGCATTTT
CASSFSQPQHF
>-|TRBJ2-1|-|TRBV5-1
TGCGCCAGCAGCTTGGAAGCAAGGTTGGGCGATGAGCAGTTCTTC
CASSLEARLGDEQFF
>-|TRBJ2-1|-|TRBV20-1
TGCAGTGCTAAACGGACTAAGCAGTTCTTC
CSAKRTKQFF
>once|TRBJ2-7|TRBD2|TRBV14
TGTGCCAGCAGCCAAGATTTGTGGGAGGGCCGGTACGAGCAGTACTTC
CASSQDLWEGRYEQYF
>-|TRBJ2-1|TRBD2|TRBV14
TGTGCCAGCAGCCAAGCAGCTAGCGGGAAACTAGAGGATGAGCAGTTCTTC
CASSQAASGKLEDEQFF
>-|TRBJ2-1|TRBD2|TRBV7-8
TGTGCCAGCAGCCCTAGAACACTAGCGGGAGTCTACAATGAGCAGTTCTTC
CASSPRTLAGVYNEQFF
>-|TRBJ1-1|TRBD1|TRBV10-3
TGTGCCACCAGAGGGACAGGGTGGGTTACTGAAGCTTTCTTT
CATRGTGWVTEAFF
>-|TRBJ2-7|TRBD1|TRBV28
TGTGCCAGCACAAGACAGGGGCGGTGGGAGCAGTACTTC
CASTRQGRWEQYF
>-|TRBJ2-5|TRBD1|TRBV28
TGTGCCAGCAGTTGGACAGGGGAAGAGACCCAGTACTTC
CASSWTGEETQYF
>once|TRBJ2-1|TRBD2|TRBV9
TGTGCCAGCAGCGCTTACGGACTAGCGGCGTACAATGAGCAGTTCTTC
CASSAYGLAAYNEQFF
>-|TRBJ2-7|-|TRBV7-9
TGTGCCAGCAGCTTAGGGGGACTCAAGGACGGCGAGCAGTACTTC
CASSLGGLKDGEQYF
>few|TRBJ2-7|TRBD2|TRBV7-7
TGTGCTAGCAGCTTGATAGACGGGAGGGAGCAGTACTTC
CASSLIDGREQYF
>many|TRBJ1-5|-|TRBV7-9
TGTGCCAGCAGCCCCGAACAGGGCACCAATCAGCCCCAGCATTTT
CASSPEQGTNQPQHF
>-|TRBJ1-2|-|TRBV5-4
TGTGCCAGCAGCTATCCCGACAGAACTCACTATGGCTACACCTTC
CASSYPDRTHYGYTF
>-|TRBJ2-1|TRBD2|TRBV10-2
TGCGCCAGCAGGGTTAGCGGGAGATTGTACAATGAGCAGTTCTTC
CASRVSGRLYNEQFF
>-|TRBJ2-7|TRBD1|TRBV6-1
TGTGCCAGCAGTGACCGTCGACAGGGGGAGCAGTACTTC
CASSDRRQGEQYF
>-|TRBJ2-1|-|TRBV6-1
TGTGCCAGCAGCGAGACTGGGAGTTACAATGAGCAGTTCTTC
CASSETGSYNEQFF
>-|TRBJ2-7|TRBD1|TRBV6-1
TGTGCCAGCACCCAGGGAAGGGGGCAATACGAGCAGTACTTC
CASTQGRGQYEQYF
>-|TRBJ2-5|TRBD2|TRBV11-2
TGTGCCAGCAGCCTGGGGACTAGCGGGAAAGAGACCCAGTACTTC
CASSLGTSGKETQYF
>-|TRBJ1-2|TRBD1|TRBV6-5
TGTGCCAGCAGACGAGCAGGGGGCGATGGCTACACCTTC
CASRRAGGDGYTF
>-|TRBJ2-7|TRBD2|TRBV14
TGTGCCAGCAGCCTCAGACTAGCGGGTTCCTACGAGCAGTACTTC
CASSLRLAGSYEQYF
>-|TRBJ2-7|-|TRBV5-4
TGTGCCAGCAGCTTGGCAGGTGGCGTTTACGAGCAGTACTTC
CASSLAGGVYEQYF
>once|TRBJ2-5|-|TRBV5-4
TGTGCCAGCAGCTCGGTCGGGGGAGAGACCCAGTACTTC
CASSSVGGETQYF
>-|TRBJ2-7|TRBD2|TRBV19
TGTGCCAGTAGTCTCCTGGGAGGGCACTACGAGCAGTACTTC
CASSLLGGHYEQYF
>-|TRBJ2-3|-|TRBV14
TGTGCCAGCAGCCACGCGGGGACGCAGTATTTT
CASSHAGTQYF
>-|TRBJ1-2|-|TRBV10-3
TGTGCCATCACACTAAGTGGAGCTAACTATGGCTACACCTTC
CAITLSGANYGYTF
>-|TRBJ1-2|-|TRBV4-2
TGTGCCAGCAGCCAAGTAGGAGCCACCGATGGCTACACCTTC
CASSQVGATDGYTF